Following are 25 T cell receptor beta chains from one sample sequenced in a study of shared clonotypes between healthy human individuals. Terminally differentiated effector memory CD45RA+ cells were excluded by CCR7 positive selection of CD45RO-negative cells. This table comes from immunoSEQ multiplex PCR, and its TCRdb copy is limited to in-frame clones, with some not included. Counted here are about 2.1 million clones, around 95% occurring once; the ten biggest clones make up around 1.7%. The sequencing sample was made of naive CD8+ T cells from PBMCs. These receptors were obtained from a man aged 18 to 29 in good health. Some clones in this sample may be carry-over from other donors' samples.

This sequence joins TRBV5-1 and TRBJ2-7; D call uncertain. Germline CDR1 and CDR2: SGHRS and YFSETQ. The V end lost 2 bases, the J end lost 2 bases, and 11 bases lay between the germline ends. The CDR3 has 14 residues. The CDR3 DNA reads TGCGCCAGCAGCTTCGGTGGCTACACCTACGAGCAGTACTTC. Its protein product is CASSFGGYTYEQYF. Full variable domain (missing parts from reference TRBV5-1 and TRBJ2-7): KAGVTQTPRYLIKTRGQQVTLSCSPISGHRSVSWYQQTPGQGLQFLFEYFSETQRNKGNFPGRFSGRQFSNSRSEMNVSTLELGDSALYLCASSFGGYTYEQYFGPGTRLTVT.

This clone was detected once. The rearrangement uses TRBV14 and TRBJ2-1, with D possibly called TRBD1 or TRBD2 (5 bases each). Trimming shortened V by 0 bases and J by 1 base, and 19 bases separated the two germline ends. Per the germline V gene, CDR1 is SGHDN and CDR2 is FVKESK. The CDR3 is 19 amino acids. The CDR3 protein is CASSQDLVGPAYSYNEQFF. The CDR3, as DNA: TGTGCCAGCAGCCAAGATCTTGTGGGACCCGCTTATTCCTACAATGAGCAGTTCTTC.

This chain links TRBV2 with TRBJ2-6; unclear D gene. Trimming removed 2 bases from V and 4 bases from J, with 6 bases in between. The germline gives CDR1 SNHLY, CDR2 FYNNEI. This CDR3 comprises 14 residues. The CDR3 coding sequence is TGTGCCAGCAGTGAATATCCCGGGGCCAACGTCCTGACTTTC. Translation: CASSEYPGANVLTF. Using reference TRBV2 and TRBJ2-6 for the parts outside the CDR3, the full variable domain is EPEVTQTPSHQVTQMGQEVILRCVPISNHLYFYWYRQILGQKVEFLVSFYNNEISEKSEIFDDQFSVERPDGSNFTLKIRSTKLEDSAMYFCASSEYPGANVLTFGAGSRLTVL.

The chain combines TRBV9 with TRBJ2-1, with D possibly matching TRBD2 (7 bases). The CDR3 spans 16 residues. Germline V gives CDR1 SGDLS, CDR2 YYNGEE. V lost 3 bases and J 6 bases, leaving 19 bases between the germline ends. CDR3 protein: CASSANRGGGINEQFF. The CDR3 nucleotides read TGTGCCAGCAGCGCAAACCGGGGAGGGGGTATCAATGAGCAGTTCTTC.

Details on this clone: The same CDR3 arises from other DNA sequences in this sample as well. The chain recombines TRBV7-3 with TRBJ2-3; 8 bases fit TRBD1. Germline V lookup: CDR1 SGHTA, CDR2 FQGTGA. The J segment lost 6 bases and the V segment lost 5 bases, leaving 7 bases of the junction unmatched. The CDR3 is made up of 14 amino acids. CDR3 sequence: CASSPTGGADTQYF. The CDR3 nucleotides read TGTGCCAGCAGCCCAACAGGGGGTGCCGATACGCAGTATTTT.

This sequence joins TRBV7-6 and TRBJ2-5; D is undetermined. CDR1 is SGHVS and CDR2 is FNYEAQ in the germline V gene. V was clipped by 1 base and J by 5 bases, with 11 bases between them. The CDR3 extends over 14 amino acids. This CDR3 reads CASSLDDGSETQYF. CDR3 DNA: TGTGCCAGCAGCTTAGACGACGGCTCGGAGACCCAGTACTTC. Using reference TRBV7-6 and TRBJ2-5 for the parts outside the CDR3, the full variable domain is GAGVSQSPRYKVTKRGQDVALRCDPISGHVSLYWYRQALGQGPEFLTYFNYEAQQDKSGLPNDRFSAERPEGSISTLTIQRTEQRDSAMYRCASSLDDGSETQYFGPGTRLLVL.

V usage is TRBV5-1 and J usage is TRBJ2-7, with TRBD2 matching 11 bases. The V gene's germline CDR1 is SGHRS and CDR2 YFSETQ. V was pared by 0 bases and J by 2 bases, with 7 bases of the junction left unmatched. The CDR3 is made up of 17 amino acids. The DNA for the CDR3 is TGCGCCAGCAGCTTGGCCTCGGGGACTAGCGGAGCCTACGAGCAGTACTTC. Its translation: CASSLASGTSGAYEQYF.

V usage is TRBV7-9 and J usage is TRBJ1-4; 9 bases align to TRBD1. The CDR3 length is 16 residues. Germline trimming cut 5 bases from V and 8 bases from J; bases unmatched to any gene: 12. The germline gives CDR1 SEHNR, CDR2 FQNEAQ (reference sequence). The CDR3 nucleotides are TGTGCCAGCAGCAGGAACGACAGGGGGTTTGGGGAAAAACTGTTTTTT. This codes for CASSRNDRGFGEKLFF.

V usage is TRBV7-2 and J usage is TRBJ1-3; no reliable D call. Trimming took off 3 bases at V and 5 bases at J, with 14 bases between the two ends. CDR3 length: 15 residues. The germline CDR1 and CDR2 sequences are SGHTA and FQGNSA. CDR3 sequence reads: CASSLTALVRNTIYF. The CDR3, as DNA: TGTGCCAGCAGCTTGACTGCCCTGGTGCGAAACACCATATATTTT.

On this clone: This sample also contains other DNA sequences that code for the same CDR3. The chain couples TRBV9 to TRBJ2-3, with 11 bases fitting TRBD2. With V trimmed by 0 bases and J by 1 base, 4 bases remained unmatched. This CDR3 is built from 17 residues. Germline V gene data show CDR1 as SGDLS and CDR2 as YYNGEE. CDR3: CASSVGGTSGRTDTQYF. The CDR3 region has the DNA TGTGCCAGCAGCGTAGGTGGGACTAGCGGACGCACAGATACGCAGTATTTT.

In nucleotides, the CDR3 is TGTGCCAGCAGTGAAGGGGTGGGACAGGGGGCTAGGAGTACTGAAGCTTTCTTT. Translated: CASSEGVGQGARSTEAFF. V gene TRBV2 combines with J gene TRBJ1-1, with 12 bases lining up with TRBD1. The CDR3 sequence is 18 residues long. V lost 1 base to trimming and J lost 5 bases; unmatched junction nucleotides: 11. Germline-derived CDR1 and CDR2 are SNHLY and FYNNEI. Full variable domain (rest looked up from reference TRBV2 and TRBJ1-1): EPEVTQTPSHQVTQMGQEVILRCVPISNHLYFYWYRQILGQKVEFLVSFYNNEISEKSEIFDDQFSVERPDGSNFTLKIRSTKLEDSAMYFCASSEGVGQGARSTEAFFGQGTRLTVV.

This chain links TRBV10-3 with TRBJ1-2; TRBD1 might be the D (5 bases). This CDR3 has 14 residues. CDR1 is ENHRY, CDR2 SYGVKD, per germline. The V end lost 0 bases, the J end lost 6 bases, and 11 bases lay between the germline ends. The CDR3 is CAISESKAGHGYTF. In nucleotides, the CDR3 is TGTGCCATCAGTGAGTCGAAGGCAGGGCATGGCTACACCTTC.

The chain employs TRBV21-1 and TRBJ2-5; the D segment call TRBD2 is taken from the table without a DNA check. TRBV21-1 is classified as a pseudogene. The CDR3 runs to 17 residues. Written as DNA, the CDR3 is TGTGCCAGCAGCTCCCAACCTTGGGACGGGGGGCTAGAGACCCAGTACTTC. Its translation: CASSSQPWDGGLETQYF.

The chain couples TRBV6-1 to TRBJ2-1, with D unresolved. This CDR3 has 11 amino acids. The germline V gene encodes CDR1 MNHNS and CDR2 SASEGT. V was shortened by 6 bases and J by 7 bases, with 7 bases between the two germline ends. CDR3: CASRVGNEQFF. The CDR3 DNA reads TGTGCCAGCAGGGTTGGGAATGAGCAGTTCTTC.

The chain carries TRBV7-6 and TRBJ2-5; D remains unclear. Germline V gives CDR1 SGHVS, CDR2 FNYEAQ. The V end lost 3 bases, the J end lost 5 bases, and 16 bases lay between the germline ends. The CDR3 consists of 15 residues. The CDR3 region is CASSFFPPEDETQYF. CDR3 DNA: TGTGCCAGCAGCTTTTTTCCACCGGAAGACGAGACCCAGTACTTC.

V usage is TRBV19 and J usage is TRBJ2-7; D is possibly TRBD1 (5 bases). Germline V gives CDR1 LNHDA, CDR2 SQIVND (reference sequence). The CDR3 has 15 residues. Deletions cut 5 bases from V and 0 bases from J, with 14 bases between. The CDR3 here is CASSEAGQGSYEQYF. The CDR3 DNA follows: TGTGCCAGTAGTGAGGCCGGGCAGGGCTCCTACGAGCAGTACTTC.

The chain recombines TRBV6-6 with TRBJ2-7; perhaps TRBD1 as D (5 bases). Trimming cost V 8 bases and J 4 bases, with 15 bases left between them. The germline V gene has CDR1 MNHNY and CDR2 SVGAGI (reference sequence). The length of the CDR3 is 13 residues. CDR3 DNA: TGTGCCAGCTCGACTGGGGCAGGGTACGAGCAGTACTTC. This encodes CASSTGAGYEQYF.

J is TRBJ2-1 and V is TRBV11-2; D may be TRBD2 (7 bases). CDR3 length: 15 amino acids. Deletions cut 4 bases from V and 8 bases from J, with 18 bases between. Germline-derived CDR1 and CDR2 are SGHAT and FQNNGV. The chain's CDR3 is CASSSPRGLVDEQFF. CDR3 in DNA: TGTGCCAGCAGCTCGCCGCGGGGGCTGGTCGATGAGCAGTTCTTC.

CDR3 nucleotide sequence: TGTGCCAGCAGAACACGTGTTACTAGCGGGAGCTCCTACAATGAGCAGTTCTTC. Its protein product is CASRTRVTSGSSYNEQFF. This chain links TRBV27 with TRBJ2-1, with TRBD2 matching 11 bases. CDR3 length equals 18 residues. The germline CDR1 and CDR2 sequences are MNHEY and SMNVEV (reference sequence). The J segment lost 0 bases and the V segment lost 6 bases, leaving 10 bases of the junction unmatched.

The V gene is TRBV7-9, the J gene TRBJ2-1, with D perhaps matching TRBD1 (6 bases). The germline V gene has CDR1 SEHNR and CDR2 FQNEAQ (reference sequence). V lost 5 bases and J lost 8, with 16 bases in between. The CDR3 sequence is 14 residues long. The CDR3 nucleotides are TGTGCCAGCAGCCACCGGGACACGAGTTATGAGCAGTTCTTC. As protein: CASSHRDTSYEQFF.

This chain connects TRBV7-8 to TRBJ2-4; weak D call: TRBD1 (5 bases). Trimming removed 3 bases from V and 1 base from J, with 19 bases in between. This CDR3 contains 18 residues. Germline V gene data show CDR1 as SGHVS and CDR2 as FQNEAQ. The CDR3 protein is CASSFRSLGDVAKNIQYF. DNA for the CDR3: TGTGCCAGCAGCTTCAGAAGTTTAGGGGATGTGGCCAAAAACATTCAGTACTTC.

The count of this clone is one. This sequence joins TRBV27 and TRBJ2-1, with D possibly TRBD2 on 6 matching bases. V gave up 4 bases and J gave up 9 bases, with 19 bases separating them. Germline V gene lookup returns CDR1 MNHEY and CDR2 SMNVEV (reference sequence). CDR3 length: 15 residues. In DNA form, the CDR3 reads TGTGCCAGCAGTTCCCCTGCCCGGGACTCGGGTGAGCAGTTCTTC. Amino acid sequence: CASSSPARDSGEQFF.

The CDR3 sequence: CASSLVSKVGAYEQYF. The CDR3 region has the DNA TGCGCCAGCAGCTTGGTTTCAAAGGTAGGGGCCTACGAGCAGTACTTC. The rearrangement links TRBV5-1 to TRBJ2-7, with a tentative D call TRBD1 (5 bases). The CDR3 spans 16 residues. Germline V gene data show CDR1 as SGHRS and CDR2 as YFSETQ. V gave up 0 bases and J gave up 2 bases, with 15 bases separating them.

The chain recombines TRBV27 with TRBJ2-1, with 9 bases lining up with TRBD2. The germline V gene encodes CDR1 MNHEY and CDR2 SMNVEV (reference sequence). The CDR3 consists of 14 residues. V dropped 7 bases and J dropped 9; count of bases not matched to a gene: 10. Written as DNA, the CDR3 is TGTGCCAGCATGGAAATAGCGGGAGATGGTGAGCAGTTCTTC. It is translated as CASMEIAGDGEQFF.

The chain recombines TRBV4-1 with TRBJ1-5; 7 positions match TRBD1. Trimming cost V 0 bases and J 4 bases; bases outside gene matches: 6. Germline CDR1 reads MGHRA; CDR2 reads YSYEKL. The CDR3 has 16 amino acids. This CDR3 reads CASSQDLGQINQPQHF. Here the CDR3 DNA reads TGCGCCAGCAGCCAAGATTTGGGACAGATAAATCAGCCCCAGCATTTT.